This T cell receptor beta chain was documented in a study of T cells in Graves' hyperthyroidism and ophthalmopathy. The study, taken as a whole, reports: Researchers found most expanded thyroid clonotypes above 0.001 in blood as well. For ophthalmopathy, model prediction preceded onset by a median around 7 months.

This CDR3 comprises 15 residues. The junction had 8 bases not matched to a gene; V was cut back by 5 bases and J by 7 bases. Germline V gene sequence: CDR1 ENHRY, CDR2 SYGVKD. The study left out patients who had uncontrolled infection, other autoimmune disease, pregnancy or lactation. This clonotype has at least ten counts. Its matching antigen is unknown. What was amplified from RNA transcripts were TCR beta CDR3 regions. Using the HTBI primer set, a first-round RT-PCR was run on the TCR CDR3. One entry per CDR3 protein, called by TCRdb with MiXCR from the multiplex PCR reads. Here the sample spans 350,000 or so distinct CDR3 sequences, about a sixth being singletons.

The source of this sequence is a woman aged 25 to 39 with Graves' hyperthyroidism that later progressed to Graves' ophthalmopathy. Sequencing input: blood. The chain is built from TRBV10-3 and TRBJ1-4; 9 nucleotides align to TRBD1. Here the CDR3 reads CAISPGGTGSEKLFF. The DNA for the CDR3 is TGTGCCATCAGTCCGGGGGGGACAGGGAGTGAAAAACTGTTTTTT.